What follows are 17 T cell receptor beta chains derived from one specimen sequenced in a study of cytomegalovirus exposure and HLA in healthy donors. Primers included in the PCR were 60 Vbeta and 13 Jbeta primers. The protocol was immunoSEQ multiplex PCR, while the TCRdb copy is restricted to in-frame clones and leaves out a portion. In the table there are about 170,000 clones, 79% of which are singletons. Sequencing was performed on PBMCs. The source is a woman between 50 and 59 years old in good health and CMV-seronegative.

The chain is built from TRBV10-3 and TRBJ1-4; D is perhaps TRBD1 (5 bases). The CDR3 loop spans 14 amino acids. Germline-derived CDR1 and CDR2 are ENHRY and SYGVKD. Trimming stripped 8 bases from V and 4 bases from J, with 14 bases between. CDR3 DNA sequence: TGTGCCATCGGTCGGGGAGGGGATAATGAAAAACTGTTTTTT. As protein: CAIGRGGDNEKLFF.

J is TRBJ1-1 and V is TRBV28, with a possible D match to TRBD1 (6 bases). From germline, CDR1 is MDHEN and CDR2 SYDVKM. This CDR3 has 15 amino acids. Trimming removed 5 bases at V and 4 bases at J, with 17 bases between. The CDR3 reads CASSRPQGRGTEAFF. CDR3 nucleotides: TGTGCCAGCAGTCGCCCTCAGGGGAGAGGCACTGAAGCTTTCTTT.

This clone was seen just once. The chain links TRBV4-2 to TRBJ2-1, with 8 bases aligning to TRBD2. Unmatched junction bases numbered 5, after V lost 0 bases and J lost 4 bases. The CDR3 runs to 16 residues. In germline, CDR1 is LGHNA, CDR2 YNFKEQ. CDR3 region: CASSQDAGGGYNEQFF. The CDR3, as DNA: TGTGCCAGCAGCCAAGATGCGGGGGGTGGGTACAATGAGCAGTTCTTC.

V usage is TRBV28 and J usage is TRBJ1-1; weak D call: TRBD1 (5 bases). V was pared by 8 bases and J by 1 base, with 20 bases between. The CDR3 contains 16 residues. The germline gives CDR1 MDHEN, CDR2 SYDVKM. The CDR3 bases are TGTGCCAGCGCATCGGGGGGGAGTGGGGGGAACACTGAAGCTTTCTTT. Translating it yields CASASGGSGGNTEAFF.

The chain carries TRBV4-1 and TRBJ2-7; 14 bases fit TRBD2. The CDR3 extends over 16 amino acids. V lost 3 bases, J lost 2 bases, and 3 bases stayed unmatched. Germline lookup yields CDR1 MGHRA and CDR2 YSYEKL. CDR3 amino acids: CASSQGLAGAAYEQYF. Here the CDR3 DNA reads TGCGCCAGCAGCCAGGGACTAGCGGGGGCCGCCTACGAGCAGTACTTC.

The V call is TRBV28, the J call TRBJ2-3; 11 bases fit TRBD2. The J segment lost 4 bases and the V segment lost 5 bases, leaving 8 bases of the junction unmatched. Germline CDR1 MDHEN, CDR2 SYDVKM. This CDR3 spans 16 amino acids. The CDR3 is CASSPPTSGNSDTQYF. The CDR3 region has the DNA TGTGCCAGCAGTCCCCCGACTAGCGGGAATTCAGATACGCAGTATTTT.

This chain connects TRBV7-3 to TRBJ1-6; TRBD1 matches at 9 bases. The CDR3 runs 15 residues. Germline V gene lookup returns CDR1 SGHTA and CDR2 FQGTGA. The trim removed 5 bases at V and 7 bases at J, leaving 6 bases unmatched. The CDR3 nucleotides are TGTGCCAGCAGCATCACAGGGGGCGCGAATTCACCCCTCCACTTT. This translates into CASSITGGANSPLHF.

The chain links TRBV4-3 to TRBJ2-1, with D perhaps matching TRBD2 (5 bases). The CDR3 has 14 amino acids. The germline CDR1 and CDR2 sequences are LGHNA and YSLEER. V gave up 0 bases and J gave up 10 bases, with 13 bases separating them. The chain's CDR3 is CASSQDGVTGEQFF. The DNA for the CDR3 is TGCGCCAGCAGCCAAGATGGTGTGACGGGGGAGCAGTTCTTC.

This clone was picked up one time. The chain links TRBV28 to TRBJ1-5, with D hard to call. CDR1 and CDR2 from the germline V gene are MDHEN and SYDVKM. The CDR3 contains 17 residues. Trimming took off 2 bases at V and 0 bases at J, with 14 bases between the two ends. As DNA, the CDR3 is TGTGCCAGCAGTTTAAAGGGTCCGGACTATAGCAATCAGCCCCAGCATTTT. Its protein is CASSLKGPDYSNQPQHF.

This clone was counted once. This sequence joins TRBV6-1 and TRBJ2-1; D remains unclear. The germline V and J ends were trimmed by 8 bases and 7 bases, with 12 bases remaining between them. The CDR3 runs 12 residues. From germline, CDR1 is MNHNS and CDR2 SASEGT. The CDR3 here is CASSPQRNEQFF. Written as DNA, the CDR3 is TGTGCCAGCTCCCCCCAGCGAAATGAGCAGTTCTTC.

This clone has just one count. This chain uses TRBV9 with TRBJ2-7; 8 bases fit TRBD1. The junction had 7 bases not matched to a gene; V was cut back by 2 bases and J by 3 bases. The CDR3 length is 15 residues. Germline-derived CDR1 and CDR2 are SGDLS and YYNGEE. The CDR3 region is CASSVGGQGDYEQYF. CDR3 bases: TGTGCCAGCAGCGTTGGCGGACAGGGTGACTACGAGCAGTACTTC.

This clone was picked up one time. The chain's CDR3 is CASSLLKGGPQVGYTF. In nucleotides, the CDR3 is TGTGCCAGCAGTTTATTAAAAGGGGGCCCTCAGGTGGGCTACACCTTC. The V call is TRBV28, the J call TRBJ1-2, with TRBD1 matching 7 bases. Unmatched junction bases numbered 13, after V lost 1 base and J lost 8 bases. Germline V CDR1 and CDR2: MDHEN, SYDVKM. This CDR3 contains 16 residues.

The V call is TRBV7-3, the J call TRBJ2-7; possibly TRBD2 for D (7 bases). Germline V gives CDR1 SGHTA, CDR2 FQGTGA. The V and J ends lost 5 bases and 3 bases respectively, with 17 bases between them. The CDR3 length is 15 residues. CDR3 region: CASSPGGQGLYEQYF. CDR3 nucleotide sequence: TGTGCCAGCAGCCCCGGGGGGCAGGGCCTCTACGAGCAGTACTTC.

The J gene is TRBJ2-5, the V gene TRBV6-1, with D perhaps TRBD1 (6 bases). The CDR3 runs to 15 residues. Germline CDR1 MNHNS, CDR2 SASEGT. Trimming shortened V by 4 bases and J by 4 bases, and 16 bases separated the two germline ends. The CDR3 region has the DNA TGTGCCAGCAGTGGGGGTGGGGGCGGGCGAGAGACCCAGTACTTC. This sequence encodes CASSGGGGGRETQYF.

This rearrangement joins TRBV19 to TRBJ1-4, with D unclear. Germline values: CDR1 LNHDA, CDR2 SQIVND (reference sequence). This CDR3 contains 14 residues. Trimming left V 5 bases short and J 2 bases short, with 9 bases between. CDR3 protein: CASSAGLTNEKLFF. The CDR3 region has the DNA TGTGCCAGTAGTGCGGGTTTGACTAATGAAAAACTGTTTTTT. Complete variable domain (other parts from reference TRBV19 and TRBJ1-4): DGGITQSPKYLFRKEGQNVTLSCEQNLNHDAMYWYRQDPGQGLRLIYYSQIVNDFQKGDIAEGYSVSREKKESFPLTVTSAQKNPTAFYLCASSAGLTNEKLFFGSGTQLSVL.

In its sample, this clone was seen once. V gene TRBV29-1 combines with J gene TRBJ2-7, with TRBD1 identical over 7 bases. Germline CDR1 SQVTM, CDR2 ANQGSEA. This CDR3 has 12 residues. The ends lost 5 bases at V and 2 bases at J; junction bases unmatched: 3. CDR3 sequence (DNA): TGCAGCGTTCGGGACAGTGCCTACGAGCAGTACTTC. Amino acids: CSVRDSAYEQYF.

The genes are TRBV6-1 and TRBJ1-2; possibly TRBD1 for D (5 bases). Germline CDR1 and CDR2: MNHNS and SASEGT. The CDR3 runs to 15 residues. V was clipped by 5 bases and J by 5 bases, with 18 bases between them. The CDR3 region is CASSLVVGGGYGYTF. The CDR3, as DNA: TGTGCCAGCAGTTTGGTCGTCGGGGGAGGGTATGGCTACACCTTC.